A selection of T cell receptor beta chains follows, all from one sample in a study of blood T cells in healthy people across ages. TCRdb ran MiXCR on the 5' RACE reads and lists one entry per CDR3 protein. The data hold over 1.5 million distinct CDR3 sequences, with roughly 52% observed a single time. Sequencing was done on a sample of blood. The receptors here all came from a woman between 35 and 50 years old in good health. Both conserved end residues are part of each CDR3. D genes are given only for firm matches. Size is omitted from some rows. Given values are once, few, many or a class for expanded clones.

D gene,J gene,V gene,clone size,CDR3 DNA,CDR3 protein
.,TRBJ1-1,TRBV7-9,many,TGTGCCAGCAGCTTAGGGGGAGGGGGGAACACTGAAGCTTTCTTT,CASSLGGGGNTEAFF
.,TRBJ2-3,TRBV12-3/TRBV12-4,.,TGTGCCAGCAGTTTAGGGGAAATACGGTATTTT,CASSLGEIRYF
TRBD2,TRBJ2-1,TRBV7-9,.,TGTGCCAGCAGCTCCCGGGGAGGGTTGTATAGTGAGCAGTTCTTC,CASSSRGGLYSEQFF
.,TRBJ2-1,TRBV5-8,.,TGTGCCAGCAGCTTATGGCAGGGGACCCACAATGAGCAGTTCTTC,CASSLWQGTHNEQFF
.,TRBJ2-4,TRBV28,few,TGTGCCAGCAGTTTAACACATGGGGTAGCCAAAAACATTCAGTACTTC,CASSLTHGVAKNIQYF
.,TRBJ2-7,TRBV5-6,.,TGTGCCAGCAGCTTGGTACAGATGGGGTTGACCGAGCAGTACTTC,CASSLVQMGLTEQYF
TRBD2,TRBJ2-1,TRBV5-1,once,TGCGCCAGCAGCTGGGGACTAGCGGGCTCCTACAATGAGCAGTTCTTC,CASSWGLAGSYNEQFF
.,TRBJ1-1,TRBV7-2,.,TGTGCCAGCAGGCGATCGTTTTCAAACGGGCCGGGCGACACTGAAGCTTTCTTT,CASRRSFSNGPGDTEAFF
TRBD2,TRBJ2-7,TRBV6-6,.,TGTGCCAGTAGGACTAGCCAGTACGAGCAGTACTTC,CASRTSQYEQYF
.,TRBJ2-7,TRBV10-3,few,TGTGCCATCAGACCCACGGGGATGGGAACTAGCTCCTACGAGCAGTACTTC,CAIRPTGMGTSSYEQYF
TRBD1,TRBJ2-1,TRBV6-5,.,TGTGCCAGCAGTTCCTGGACAGGGACGCGTGACGAGCAGTTCTTC,CASSSWTGTRDEQFF
.,TRBJ1-4,TRBV7-8,.,TGTGCCAGCAGCTTTGCCCCTCCTGGGGGAGCAACTAATGAAAAACTGTTTTTT,CASSFAPPGGATNEKLFF
.,TRBJ1-2,TRBV29-1,.,TGCAGCGTTATCGGGGCCGTCGCGGGGGGCTACACCTTC,CSVIGAVAGGYTF
TRBD1,TRBJ2-1,TRBV5-1,.,TGCGCCAGCAGCTCACGCCGGGACAGGGTATACAATGAGCAGTTCTTC,CASSSRRDRVYNEQFF
.,TRBJ1-1,TRBV6-2/TRBV6-3,.,TGTGCCAGCAGTGAAAATCAGGGTTGGACTGAAGCTTTCTTT,CASSENQGWTEAFF
.,TRBJ2-1,TRBV4-3,.,TGCGCCAGCAGCCTACCTCGTGACTATTACAATGAGCAGTTCTTC,CASSLPRDYYNEQFF
.,TRBJ1-1,TRBV20-1,once,TGCAGTGCTAGAGTGGAGGTGAGGGTGAGGAACACTGAAGCTTTCTTT,CSARVEVRVRNTEAFF
.,TRBJ2-2,TRBV29-1,.,TGCAGCGAAACTAGACTTGATGCCGGGGAGCTGTTTTTT,CSETRLDAGELFF
.,TRBJ2-3,TRBV3-1,few,TGTGCCAGCAGCCAAGGAAAAATTCGTACAGATACGCAGTATTTT,CASSQGKIRTDTQYF
.,TRBJ2-7,TRBV20-1,.,TGCAGTGCTAGAAATCCTCTGGGGTACTACGAGCAGTACTTC,CSARNPLGYYEQYF
TRBD1,TRBJ2-5,TRBV4-1,few,TGCGCCAGCAGCCAGGACCCTGACAGGGGTGAGACCCAGTACTTC,CASSQDPDRGETQYF
TRBD1,TRBJ2-5,TRBV5-6,.,TGTGCCAGCAGACACAGGGGGTCCCAAGAGACCCAGTACTTC,CASRHRGSQETQYF
TRBD2,TRBJ2-7,TRBV10-3,few,TGTGCCATCAGTGAGAAACTAGCGGGGTCCTTCTACGAGCAGTACTTC,CAISEKLAGSFYEQYF
.,TRBJ2-5,TRBV15,.,TGTGCCACCAGCAGAGATCGTCTTGGGGGACAAGAGACCCAGTACTTC,CATSRDRLGGQETQYF
.,TRBJ2-7,TRBV11-2,.,TGTGCCAGCAGCTCGAGGCGGAACAGTACTCCTTCCTACGAGCAGTACTTC,CASSSRRNSTPSYEQYF
TRBD1,TRBJ2-3,TRBV6-2/TRBV6-3,once,TGTGCCAGCAGGCTAACACAGGGGAGCACAGATACGCAGTATTTT,CASRLTQGSTDTQYF
.,TRBJ1-2,TRBV4-2,.,TGTGCCAGCAGCCAAGATGATGCAGAGACCTATGGCTACACCTTC,CASSQDDAETYGYTF
TRBD2,TRBJ2-4,TRBV14,.,TGTACCAGCAGCCAAGATCGCCTAGCGGCGGTACAGCAGTACTTC,CTSSQDRLAAVQQYF
.,TRBJ1-2,TRBV7-2,.,TGTGCCAGCAGCTTACGGAAGGCCGGGACGGGCTATGGCTACACCTTC,CASSLRKAGTGYGYTF
.,TRBJ2-7,TRBV2,.,TGTGCCAGCAGTGAAGTCGGGGGGCCCTACGAGCAGTACTTC,CASSEVGGPYEQYF
TRBD2,TRBJ2-5,TRBV4-2,many,TGTGCCAGCAGCCACAGACTAGCAGAAGAGACCCAGTACTTC,CASSHRLAEETQYF
.,TRBJ1-2,TRBV10-3,.,TGTGCCATCAGTGACCGGGACTCGGGGGACTATGGCTACACCTTC,CAISDRDSGDYGYTF
.,TRBJ1-2,TRBV4-3,.,TGCGCCAGCAGCCAAGATCGGCAGAGAATGGACTATGGCTACACCTTC,CASSQDRQRMDYGYTF
.,TRBJ2-5,TRBV12-3/TRBV12-4,few,TGTGCCAGCAGTTCGCCGGGGCGTCCCAGGGAGACCCAGTACTTC,CASSSPGRPRETQYF
.,TRBJ1-1,TRBV6-5,.,TGTGCCAGCAGTTACTTGGGCACCAACACTGAAGCTTTCTTT,CASSYLGTNTEAFF
.,TRBJ1-4,TRBV18,.,TGTGCCAGCTCACCAGGGGCCGGAGAAAAACTGTTTTTT,CASSPGAGEKLFF
.,TRBJ2-3,TRBV10-3,.,TGTGCCACCTCAGCAACTAGCACAGATACGCAGTATTTT,CATSATSTDTQYF
TRBD2,TRBJ2-2,TRBV29-1,.,TGCAGCGTTGAACAATTAGCGGGAGGACCCGGGGAGCTGTTTTTT,CSVEQLAGGPGELFF
.,TRBJ2-1,TRBV7-8,once,TGTGCCAGCAGCTTAAAGCGGGCCCCCTCGGATGAGCAGTTCTTC,CASSLKRAPSDEQFF
.,TRBJ1-2,TRBV7-9,few,TGTGCCAGCAGCCCTAGACCCCGGTCGGAGGGCTACACCTTC,CASSPRPRSEGYTF
.,TRBJ2-3,TRBV9,.,TGTGCCAGCAGCGCTTATAGCGGCACTAGCACAGATACGCAGTATTTT,CASSAYSGTSTDTQYF
TRBD1,TRBJ2-1,TRBV29-1,few,TGCAGCGTTGAAGACCCGACAGGGCCAACCTACAATGAGCAGTTCTTC,CSVEDPTGPTYNEQFF
.,TRBJ2-7,TRBV20-1,few,TGCAGTGCTAGAGCGGACCCGAGGGGGTTAAGCTCCTACGAGCAGTACTTC,CSARADPRGLSSYEQYF
TRBD2,TRBJ2-7,TRBV5-1,.,TGCGCCAGCAGCCCCGGGACTAGCCTCTACGAGCAGTACTTC,CASSPGTSLYEQYF
TRBD1,TRBJ1-2,TRBV6-1,.,TGTGCCAGCAGTGGAATGGGACAGATTAACTATGGCTACACCTTC,CASSGMGQINYGYTF
.,TRBJ1-1,TRBV7-9,few,TGTGCCAGCAGCGTCAGCGGGGCCAGGGATCAGGAAGCTTTCTTT,CASSVSGARDQEAFF
TRBD1,TRBJ1-2,TRBV7-2,.,TGTGCCAGCAGCTTAGATTCAGGGGGCAGATCTATGAGGTACACCTTC,CASSLDSGGRSMRYTF
.,TRBJ2-3,TRBV9,few,TGTGCCAGCCTTCCTAAAGACCCGGGTGCTAGCACAGATACGCAGTATTTT,CASLPKDPGASTDTQYF
.,TRBJ2-5,TRBV7-2,.,TGTACCAGCAGAATATCCGGGGGGCTTTTCAAAGAGACCCAGTACTTC,CTSRISGGLFKETQYF
TRBD2,TRBJ2-3,TRBV12-3/TRBV12-4,once,TGTGCCAGCAGGGGGACTAGCGCTAGCACAGATACGCAGTATTTT,CASRGTSASTDTQYF
.,TRBJ2-7,TRBV12-3/TRBV12-4,.,TGTGCCAGCAGGAACCTAGCTAACTACGAGCAGTACTTC,CASRNLANYEQYF
TRBD1,TRBJ1-6,TRBV27,.,TGTGCCAGCAGTCGCAGAAACCCCGGGACAGCTAATTCACCCCTCCACTTT,CASSRRNPGTANSPLHF
.,TRBJ2-3,TRBV6-4,few,TGTGCCACCAAACGACTGGCGAAGGGCACAGATACGCAGTATTTT,CATKRLAKGTDTQYF